What follows is one T cell receptor beta chain and its context. This specimen belongs to a study of blood T cells in healthy people across ages. Sample-barcoded 5' priming and a J-beta primer mix drove a second PCR of about 6 to 11 cycles. All cDNA molecules were each tagged by a template-switch adaptor with 12 random nucleotides. Via MiXCR, TCRdb re-called the 5' RACE reads, giving one row per CDR3 protein. The top ten hold approximately 20% of the sample, which has over a million distinct CDR3 sequences, over 35% seen once. Per the germline V gene, CDR1 is MDHEN and CDR2 is SYDVKM. Trimming shortened V by 6 bases and J by 7 bases, and 13 bases separated the two germline ends. This CDR3 region has 13 residues. Donors were systemically healthy Caucasian individuals from Russia aged about 6 to 90 years.

V gene TRBV28 combines with J gene TRBJ1-5; D remains unclear. The sequenced material came from blood. The clonotype originates from a woman in her sixties or seventies in good health. The CDR3 DNA is TGTGCCAGCAGCCACGCGGTTGGACAGCCCCAGCATTTT. This sequence encodes CASSHAVGQPQHF.